Listed here is a single T cell receptor (beta chain). A J-beta primer mix and a sample-barcoded 5' primer were used in a second PCR of roughly 7 to 12 cycles. Every cDNA was tagged by a template-switch adaptor with 12 random nucleotides. Via MiXCR, TCRdb re-called the 5' RACE reads, giving one row per CDR3 protein. The sample has approximately 1.5 million distinct CDR3 sequences, approximately 32% seen once; the top ten hold over 9%. The data originate from a study of blood T cells in healthy people across ages. The CDR3 has 16 residues. Germline loops: CDR1 SGHKS, CDR2 YYEKEE (reference sequence). V lost 4 bases and J 4 bases, leaving 19 bases between the germline ends.

This clonotype was obtained from a woman aged 25 to 45 in good health. The gene calls are TRBV5-5 and TRBJ2-3, with TRBD2 as a possible D gene (6 bases). The sequenced material came from blood. The CDR3 DNA reads as TGTGCCAGCAGCCGCAGGACGACCGGCGGGGCAGATACGCAGTATTTT. Amino acids: CASSRRTTGGADTQYF.